These 26 T cell receptor beta chains were sequenced from one sample in a study of beta chain features in type 1 diabetes. Expressed TCRB transcripts were sequenced because the entire RNA isolate underwent reverse transcription. Method: immunoSEQ multiplex PCR; TCRdb's copy keeps in-frame clones and lacks some. The table records almost 250,000 clones, 13% to 15% of them present only once. Sequences were obtained from naive CD4+ T cells from blood. The source is a woman between 40 and 55 years old in good health.

In its sample, this clone was seen a few times. The V gene is TRBV11-2, the J gene TRBJ2-7; D might be TRBD1 (5 bases). The CDR3 sequence is 12 residues long. V was pared by 5 bases and J by 2 bases, with 7 bases between. Germline lookup yields CDR1 SGHAT and CDR2 FQNNGV. CDR3 nucleotide sequence: TGTGCCAGCAGCCAGGGCCCCTACGAGCAGTACTTC. This sequence encodes CASSQGPYEQYF.

This chain connects TRBV11-2 to TRBJ2-1, with D tentatively TRBD2 (6 bases). In germline, CDR1 is SGHAT, CDR2 FQNNGV. V dropped 2 bases and J dropped 7 bases, with 12 bases sitting between them. This CDR3 has 14 residues. CDR3 sequence reads: CASSLTGVGNEQFF. In DNA, the CDR3 is TGTGCCAGCAGCTTAACGGGGGTAGGGAATGAGCAGTTCTTC.

This chain joins TRBV10-3 and TRBJ1-2; 8 bases are shared with TRBD1. CDR1 is ENHRY, CDR2 SYGVKD, per germline. The trim removed 7 bases at V and 8 bases at J, leaving 9 bases unmatched. There are 13 residues in the CDR3. The CDR3 region has the DNA TGTGCCATCAAAGCCGACCGACAGGGGGGCTACACCTTC. Translating gives CAIKADRQGGYTF.

V usage is TRBV6-1 and J usage is TRBJ2-7; the D is unclear. V gave up 3 bases and J gave up 4 bases, with 19 bases separating them. Germline CDR1 MNHNS, CDR2 SASEGT. The CDR3 length is 16 residues. CDR3 sequence (DNA): TGTGCCAGCAGTGAGTCCCGCGCGGCGCCCCGTTACGAGCAGTACTTC. As protein: CASSESRAAPRYEQYF.

This clone was seen more than once but under ten times. This chain links TRBV6-6 with TRBJ1-4, with a possible D match to TRBD1 (6 bases). The CDR3 covers 15 residues. V gave up 5 bases and J gave up 0 bases, with 10 bases separating them. CDR1 is MNHNY, CDR2 SVGAGI, per germline (reference sequence). CDR3 DNA: TGTGCCAGCAGTCAGGACAGCTCAACTAATGAAAAACTGTTTTTT. Protein sequence: CASSQDSSTNEKLFF.

A single count supports this clone. This chain's CDR3 is CASREQYPNYGYTF. Here the CDR3 DNA reads TGTGCCAGCAGGGAACAGTACCCTAACTATGGCTACACCTTC. The V call is TRBV27, the J call TRBJ1-2, with D unclear. There are 14 residues in the CDR3. V was cut by 6 bases and J by 0 bases, with 11 bases left in between. Germline values: CDR1 MNHEY, CDR2 SMNVEV (reference sequence).

The genes are TRBV19 and TRBJ1-2, with 8 bases matching TRBD1. Germline lookup yields CDR1 LNHDA and CDR2 SQIVND (reference sequence). The CDR3 sequence is 13 residues long. V trimming: 3 bases; J trimming: 7 bases; junction bases outside the gene matches: 4. The DNA of the CDR3 is TGTGCCAGTAGTATCGAGACAGGGGCTGGCTACACCTTC. Its protein product is CASSIETGAGYTF.

This chain connects TRBV5-1 to TRBJ2-3; 7 bases agree with TRBD2. With 7 bases clipped from V and 3 bases from J, the junction kept 5 bases outside the gene matches. Germline CDR1 and CDR2: SGHRS and YFSETQ. The CDR3 is 13 residues long. CDR3 coding DNA: TGCGCCAGCGGGGGGGTTCGAACAGATACGCAGTATTTT. It codes for CASGGVRTDTQYF. Looking up the rest from reference TRBV5-1 and TRBJ2-3 gives the full variable domain: KAGVTQTPRYLIKTRGQQVTLSCSPISGHRSVSWYQQTPGQGLQFLFEYFSETQRNKGNFPGRFSGRQFSNSRSEMNVSTLELGDSALYLCASGGVRTDTQYFGPGTRLTVL.

This chain joins TRBV6-5 and TRBJ1-1, with 11 bases matching TRBD1. The germline CDR1 and CDR2 sequences are MNHEY and SVGAGI. Trimming cost V 3 bases and J 4 bases; bases outside gene matches: 4. This CDR3 region has 15 residues. In nucleotides, the CDR3 is TGTGCCAGCAGTTATTTCGGGACAGGGGGCACTGAAGCTTTCTTT. Residues: CASSYFGTGGTEAFF.

The table lists this clone with a few counts. The genes are TRBV4-3 and TRBJ1-2, with 10 bases aligning to TRBD1. CDR1 LGHNA and CDR2 YSLEER come from the germline V gene. The CDR3 runs to 14 residues. V shed 1 base, J shed 5 bases, and the junction held 1 base outside the gene matches. The CDR3 protein is CASSQAGQGYGYTF. Written as DNA, the CDR3 is TGCGCCAGCAGCCAAGCGGGACAGGGGTATGGCTACACCTTC.

In its sample, this clone was seen a few times. The gene calls are TRBV6-5 and TRBJ2-7; 9 nucleotides match TRBD2. The length of the CDR3 is 16 residues. The ends lost 4 bases at V and 1 base at J; junction bases unmatched: 8. Germline lookup yields CDR1 MNHEY and CDR2 SVGAGI. The CDR3 DNA follows: TGTGCCAGCAGTTTCCGACTAGCGGTCCCTTCCTACGAGCAGTACTTC. It is translated as CASSFRLAVPSYEQYF.

This chain links TRBV27 with TRBJ2-3; a possible D gene is TRBD2 (5 bases). CDR3 size: 13 residues. In germline, CDR1 is MNHEY, CDR2 SMNVEV (reference sequence). Between the trimmed V and J ends, which lost 7 bases and 4 bases, there was a span of 12 bases. In nucleotides, the CDR3 is TGTGCCAGCACGGCTAGCTGGGCAGATACGCAGTATTTT. It yields the protein CASTASWADTQYF.

The chain recombines TRBV25-1 with TRBJ1-2; D gene unclear. The CDR3 runs to 16 residues. From germline, CDR1 is MGHDK and CDR2 SYGVNS. Trimming pared 3 bases from V and 1 base from J, leaving 15 bases between. CDR3 DNA: TGTGCCAGCAGTGAGGAGGACGTAGGGATTAACTATGGCTACACCTTC. Protein: CASSEEDVGINYGYTF.

The rearrangement links TRBV7-6 to TRBJ2-5, with 12 bases aligning to TRBD2. V was pared by 7 bases and J by 4 bases, with 4 bases of the junction left unmatched. The length of the CDR3 is 14 residues. Germline V gene data show CDR1 as SGHVS and CDR2 as FNYEAQ. The CDR3: CASTTSGGRETQYF. Written as DNA, the CDR3 is TGTGCCAGCACCACTAGCGGGGGGCGAGAGACCCAGTACTTC.

J is TRBJ1-1 and V is TRBV7-2; 8 bases line up with TRBD1. The CDR3 consists of 13 residues. Unmatched junction bases numbered 4, after V lost 5 bases and J lost 5 bases. Germline V gives CDR1 SGHTA, CDR2 FQGNSA. The CDR3 nucleotides are TGTGCCAGCAGCGACAGGGGCAGGACTGAAGCTTTCTTT. Its translation is CASSDRGRTEAFF.

This clone was seen a few times. J is TRBJ1-6 and V is TRBV6-5, with D perhaps matching TRBD1 (6 bases). V gave up 5 bases and J gave up 5 bases, with 10 bases separating them. Germline CDR1 and CDR2: MNHEY and SVGAGI. This CDR3 is built from 14 residues. In DNA, the CDR3 is TGTGCCAGCAGTCTCCAGGGGAATAATTCACCCCTCCACTTT. Translated: CASSLQGNNSPLHF.

This rearrangement joins TRBV11-2 to TRBJ2-7, with 9 bases aligning to TRBD1. Germline trimming cut 4 bases from V and 2 bases from J; bases unmatched to any gene: 6. The CDR3 is 15 amino acids. Germline assignment: CDR1 SGHAT and CDR2 FQNNGV. The CDR3 is CASSYTQGAPYEQYF. As DNA, the CDR3 is TGTGCCAGCAGCTATACACAGGGGGCCCCCTACGAGCAGTACTTC.

This chain links TRBV4-3 with TRBJ2-2; D might be TRBD1 (5 bases). CDR1 LGHNA and CDR2 YSLEER come from the germline V gene. With 4 bases removed from V and 1 base from J, the gap between germline ends came to 7 bases. CDR3 size: 14 residues. The CDR3 sequence is CASSLGQNTGELFF. CDR3 DNA sequence: TGCGCCAGCAGCCTCGGACAGAACACCGGGGAGCTGTTTTTT.

This clone was found a few times. CDR3 sequence (DNA): TGCGCCAGCAGCTTGGAGGCTAGCGGGAAAACAGGGCAGTACTTC. This sequence encodes CASSLEASGKTGQYF. The rearrangement uses TRBV5-1 and TRBJ2-7; 9 positions agree with TRBD2. CDR1 SGHRS and CDR2 YFSETQ come from the germline V gene. V dropped 0 bases and J dropped 9; count of bases not matched to a gene: 10. This CDR3 region has 15 residues. Using reference TRBV5-1 and TRBJ2-7 for the parts outside the CDR3, the full variable domain is KAGVTQTPRYLIKTRGQQVTLSCSPISGHRSVSWYQQTPGQGLQFLFEYFSETQRNKGNFPGRFSGRQFSNSRSEMNVSTLELGDSALYLCASSLEASGKTGQYFGPGTRLTVT.

This chain connects TRBV6-1 to TRBJ2-5; 10 nucleotides match TRBD1. With V trimmed by 4 bases and J by 2 bases, 7 bases remained unmatched. Germline-derived CDR1 and CDR2 are MNHNS and SASEGT. The CDR3 consists of 16 residues. CDR3 region: CASSARTGGIQETQYF. The CDR3 DNA reads as TGTGCCAGCAGTGCCAGGACAGGGGGGATACAAGAGACCCAGTACTTC.

In DNA, the CDR3 is TGCGCCAGCAGCGCGGGACTAGCGGGGGTGGGAGAGACCCAGTACTTC. Its protein product is CASSAGLAGVGETQYF. The chain joins TRBV5-1 to TRBJ2-5; 14 nucleotides match TRBD2. The CDR3 is 16 amino acids. Germline values: CDR1 SGHRS, CDR2 YFSETQ. V trimming: 4 bases; J trimming: 4 bases; junction bases outside the gene matches: 6.

The rearrangement uses TRBV5-1 and TRBJ1-4, with D possibly being TRBD1 (6 bases). V lost 4 bases and J 7 bases, leaving 17 bases between the germline ends. The CDR3 loop spans 15 amino acids. Germline lookup yields CDR1 SGHRS and CDR2 YFSETQ. The CDR3 bases are TGCGCCAGCAGCACTCCGGAGCAGGGGCTTGAAAAACTGTTTTTT. Amino acids: CASSTPEQGLEKLFF. Looking up the rest from reference TRBV5-1 and TRBJ1-4 gives the full variable domain: KAGVTQTPRYLIKTRGQQVTLSCSPISGHRSVSWYQQTPGQGLQFLFEYFSETQRNKGNFPGRFSGRQFSNSRSEMNVSTLELGDSALYLCASSTPEQGLEKLFFGSGTQLSVL.

The rearrangement joins TRBV18 to TRBJ1-1; TRBD1 agrees at 10 bases. V shed 3 bases, J shed 4 bases, and the junction held 5 bases outside the gene matches. The CDR3 has 15 amino acids. Germline CDR1 is KGHSH and CDR2 is LQKENI. The CDR3: CASSPSGTGATEAFF. The CDR3 coding sequence is TGTGCCAGCTCACCTTCCGGGACAGGGGCCACTGAAGCTTTCTTT.

The J gene is TRBJ1-2, the V gene TRBV7-9, with 7 bases aligning to TRBD1. This CDR3 is built from 16 residues. V gave up 5 bases and J gave up 2 bases; unmatched junction bases: 11. Germline lookup yields CDR1 SEHNR and CDR2 FQNEAQ (reference sequence). Here the CDR3 reads CASSPRQGGRNYGYTF. In DNA form, the CDR3 reads TGTGCCAGCAGCCCTAGACAGGGAGGTCGAAACTATGGCTACACCTTC.

CDR3 sequence reads: CASSGGDTGELFF. For the CDR3, the DNA is TGTGCCAGCAGCGGGGGGGACACCGGGGAGCTGTTTTTT. V gene TRBV9 combines with J gene TRBJ2-2, with D perhaps TRBD2 (6 bases). Trimming removed 3 bases at V and 3 bases at J, with 6 bases between. Germline CDR1 reads SGDLS; CDR2 reads YYNGEE. The CDR3 has 13 residues. Filled out from reference TRBV9 and TRBJ2-2, the complete variable domain reads DSGVTQTPKHLITATGQRVTLRCSPRSGDLSVYWYQQSLDQGLQFLIQYYNGEERAKGNILERFSAQQFPDLHSELNLSSLELGDSALYFCASSGGDTGELFFGEGSRLTVL.

In this sample, this clone turned up a few times. For the CDR3, the DNA is TGTGCCAGCGGGGCCTTGAACACTGAAGCTTTCTTT. It encodes CASGALNTEAFF. The V and J genes are TRBV2 and TRBJ1-1, with a possible D match to TRBD1 (5 bases). This CDR3 comprises 12 residues. Germline CDR1 SNHLY, CDR2 FYNNEI. The V gene lost 8 bases and the J gene lost 0 bases, with 7 bases spanning the gap.